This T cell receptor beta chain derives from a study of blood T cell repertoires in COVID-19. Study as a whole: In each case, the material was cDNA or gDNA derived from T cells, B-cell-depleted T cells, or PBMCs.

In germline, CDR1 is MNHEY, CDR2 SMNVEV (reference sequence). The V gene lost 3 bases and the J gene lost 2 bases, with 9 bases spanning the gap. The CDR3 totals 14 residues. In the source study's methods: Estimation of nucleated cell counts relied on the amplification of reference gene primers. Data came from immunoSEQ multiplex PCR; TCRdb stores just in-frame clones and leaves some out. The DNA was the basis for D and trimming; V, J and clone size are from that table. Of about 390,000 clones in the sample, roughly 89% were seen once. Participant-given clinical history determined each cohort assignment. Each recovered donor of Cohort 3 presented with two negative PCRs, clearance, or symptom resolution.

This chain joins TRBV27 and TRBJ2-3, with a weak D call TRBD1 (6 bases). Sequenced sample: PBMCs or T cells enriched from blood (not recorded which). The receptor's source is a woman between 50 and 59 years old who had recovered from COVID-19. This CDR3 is CASSFRDITDTQYF. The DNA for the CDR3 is TGTGCCAGCAGTTTCCGGGACATCACAGATACGCAGTATTTT.